The 3 T cell receptor beta chains below all came from one sample that was sequenced in a study of blood T cell repertoires in COVID-19. Produced via immunoSEQ multiplex PCR; TCRdb's table is partial and in-frame only. The sample carries 250,000 to 300,000 clones, about 88% recorded once. Input material: peripheral blood. Every receptor here comes from a woman aged 35 to 49 who had recovered from COVID-19.

The chain is built from TRBV12-3 or TRBV12-4 and TRBJ1-2; D possibly corresponds to TRBD1 (5 bases). The CDR3 runs to 13 residues. Between the trimmed V and J ends, which lost 1 base and 5 bases, there was a span of 8 bases. CDR3 amino acids: CASSLGQKYGYTF. The CDR3 DNA reads as TGTGCCAGCAGTTTAGGACAGAAGTATGGCTACACCTTC.

This clone was found a few times. The chain joins TRBV23-1 to TRBJ1-2; tentative D call: TRBD1 (6 bases). TRBV23-1 is an open reading frame, and its role is uncertain. Between the trimmed V and J ends, which lost 2 bases and 6 bases, there was a span of 22 bases. There are 17 residues in the CDR3. CDR3 in amino acids: CASSQHPQGTWCDGYTF. The CDR3 bases are TGCGCCAGCAGTCAACACCCACAGGGAACCTGGTGTGATGGCTACACCTTC.

The chain recombines TRBV7-9 with TRBJ1-3, with D hard to call. V was pared by 3 bases and J by 2 bases, with 8 bases between. In germline, CDR1 is SEHNR, CDR2 FQNEAQ (reference sequence). CDR3 size: 14 residues. In nucleotides, the CDR3 is TGTGCCAGCAGCTTCGGGCGGGCTGGAAACACCATATATTTT. It yields the protein CASSFGRAGNTIYF.